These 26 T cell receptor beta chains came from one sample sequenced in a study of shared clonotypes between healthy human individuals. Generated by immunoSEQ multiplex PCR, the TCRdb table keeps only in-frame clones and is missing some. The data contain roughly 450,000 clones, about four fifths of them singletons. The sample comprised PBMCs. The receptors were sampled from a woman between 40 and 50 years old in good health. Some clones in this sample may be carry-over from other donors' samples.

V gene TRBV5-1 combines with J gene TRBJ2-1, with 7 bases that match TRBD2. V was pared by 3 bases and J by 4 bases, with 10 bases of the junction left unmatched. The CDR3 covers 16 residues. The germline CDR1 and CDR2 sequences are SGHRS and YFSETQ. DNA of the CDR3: TGCGCCAGCAGCTCCGGGGCTAGCGGACTGTACAATGAGCAGTTCTTC. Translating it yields CASSSGASGLYNEQFF.

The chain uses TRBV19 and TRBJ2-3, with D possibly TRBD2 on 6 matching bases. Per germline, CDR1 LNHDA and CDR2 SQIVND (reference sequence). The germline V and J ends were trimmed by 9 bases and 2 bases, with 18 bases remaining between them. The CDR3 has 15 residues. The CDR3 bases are TGTGCCAGCCGGAAGCTGGGGACTCCCACAGATACGCAGTATTTT. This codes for CASRKLGTPTDTQYF.

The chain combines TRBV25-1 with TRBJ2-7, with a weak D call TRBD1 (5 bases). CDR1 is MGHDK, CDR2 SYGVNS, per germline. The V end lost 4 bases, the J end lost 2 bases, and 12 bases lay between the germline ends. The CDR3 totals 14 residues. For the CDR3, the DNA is TGTGCCAGCAGTGCGGCAGGGATGGCCTACGAGCAGTACTTC. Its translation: CASSAAGMAYEQYF.

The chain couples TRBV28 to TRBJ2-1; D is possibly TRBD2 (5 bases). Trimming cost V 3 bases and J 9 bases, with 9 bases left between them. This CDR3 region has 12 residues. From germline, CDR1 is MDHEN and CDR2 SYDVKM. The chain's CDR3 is CASSLLRGEQFF. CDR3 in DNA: TGTGCCAGCAGTTTGCTACGGGGTGAGCAGTTCTTC.

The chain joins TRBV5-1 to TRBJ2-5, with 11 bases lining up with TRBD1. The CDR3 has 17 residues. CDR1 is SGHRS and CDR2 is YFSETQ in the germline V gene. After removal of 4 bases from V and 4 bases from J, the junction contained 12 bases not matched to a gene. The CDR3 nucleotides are TGCGCCAGCAGCCCGACTCCGGGACAGGGGGAGCGAGAGACCCAGTACTTC. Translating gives CASSPTPGQGERETQYF.

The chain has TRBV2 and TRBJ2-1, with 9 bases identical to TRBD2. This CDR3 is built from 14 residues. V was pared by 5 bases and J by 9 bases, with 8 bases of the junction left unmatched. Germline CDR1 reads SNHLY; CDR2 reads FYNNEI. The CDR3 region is CASSPIAGVGEQFF. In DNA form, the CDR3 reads TGTGCCAGCAGTCCGATAGCGGGAGTTGGTGAGCAGTTCTTC.

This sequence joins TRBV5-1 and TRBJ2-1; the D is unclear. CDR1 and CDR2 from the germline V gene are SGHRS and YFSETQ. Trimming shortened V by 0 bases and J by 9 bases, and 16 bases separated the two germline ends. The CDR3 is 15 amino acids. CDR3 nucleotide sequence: TGCGCCAGCAGCTTGGCTTTCGAGTTTTCCAGTGAGCAGTTCTTC. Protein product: CASSLAFEFSSEQFF.

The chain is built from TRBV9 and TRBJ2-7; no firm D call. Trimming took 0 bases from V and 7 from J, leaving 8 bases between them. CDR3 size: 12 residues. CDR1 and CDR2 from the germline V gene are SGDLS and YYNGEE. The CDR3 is CASSVEMGEQYF. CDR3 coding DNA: TGTGCCAGCAGCGTAGAGATGGGAGAGCAGTACTTC.

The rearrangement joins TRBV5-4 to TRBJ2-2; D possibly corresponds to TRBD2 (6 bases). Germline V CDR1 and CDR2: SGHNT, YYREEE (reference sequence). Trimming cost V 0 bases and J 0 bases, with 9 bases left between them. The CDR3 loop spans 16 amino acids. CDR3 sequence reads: CASSLDSGPNTGELFF. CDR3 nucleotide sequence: TGTGCCAGCAGCTTGGACAGCGGGCCGAACACCGGGGAGCTGTTTTTT. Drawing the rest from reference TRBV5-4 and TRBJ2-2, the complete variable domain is ETGVTQSPTHLIKTRGQQVTLRCSSQSGHNTVSWYQQALGQGPQFIFQYYREEENGRGNFPPRFSGLQFPNYSSELNVNALELDDSALYLCASSLDSGPNTGELFFGEGSRLTVL.

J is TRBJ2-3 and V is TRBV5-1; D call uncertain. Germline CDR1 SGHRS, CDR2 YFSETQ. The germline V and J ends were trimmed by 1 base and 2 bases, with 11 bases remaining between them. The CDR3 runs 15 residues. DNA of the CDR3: TGCGCCAGCAGCTTGAGGGAAGCAGCCACAGATACGCAGTATTTT. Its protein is CASSLREAATDTQYF.

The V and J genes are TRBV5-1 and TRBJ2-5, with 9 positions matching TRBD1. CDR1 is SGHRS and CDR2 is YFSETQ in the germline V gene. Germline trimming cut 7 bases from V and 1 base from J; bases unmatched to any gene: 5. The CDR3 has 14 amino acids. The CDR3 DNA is TGCGCCAGCCAAACAGGGGGCATCCAAGAGACCCAGTACTTC. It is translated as CASQTGGIQETQYF.

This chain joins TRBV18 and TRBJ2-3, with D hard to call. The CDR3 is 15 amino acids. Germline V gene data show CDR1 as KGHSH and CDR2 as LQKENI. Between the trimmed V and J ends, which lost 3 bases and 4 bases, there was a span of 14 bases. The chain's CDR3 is CASSPNTPGSDTQYF. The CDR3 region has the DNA TGTGCCAGCTCACCCAATACCCCCGGGTCAGATACGCAGTATTTT.

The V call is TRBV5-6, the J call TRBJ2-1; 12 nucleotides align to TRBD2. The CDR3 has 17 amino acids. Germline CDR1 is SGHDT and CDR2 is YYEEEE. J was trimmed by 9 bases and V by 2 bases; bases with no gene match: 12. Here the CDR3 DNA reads TGTGCCAGCAGCTTACGGACTAGCGGGAACACTTGGGGTGAGCAGTTCTTC. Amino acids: CASSLRTSGNTWGEQFF.

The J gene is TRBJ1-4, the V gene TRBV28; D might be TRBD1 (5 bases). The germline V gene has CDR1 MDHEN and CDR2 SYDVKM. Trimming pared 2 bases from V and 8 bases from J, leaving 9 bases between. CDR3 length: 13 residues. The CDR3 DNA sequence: TGTGCCAGCAGTTTAAGGGGTGGGGAAAAACTGTTTTTT. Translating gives CASSLRGGEKLFF.

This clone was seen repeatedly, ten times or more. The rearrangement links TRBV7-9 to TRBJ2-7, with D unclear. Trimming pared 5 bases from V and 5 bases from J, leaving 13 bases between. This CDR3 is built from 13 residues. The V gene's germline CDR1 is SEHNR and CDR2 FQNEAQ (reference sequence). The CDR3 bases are TGTGCCAGCAGCCCCCAGGTGGGTCACGAGCAGTACTTC. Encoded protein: CASSPQVGHEQYF. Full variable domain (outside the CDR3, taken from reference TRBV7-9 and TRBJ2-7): DTGVSQNPRHKITKRGQNVTFRCDPISEHNRLYWYRQTLGQGPEFLTYFQNEAQLEKSRLLSDRFSAERPKGSFSTLEIQRTEQGDSAMYLCASSPQVGHEQYFGPGTRLTVT.

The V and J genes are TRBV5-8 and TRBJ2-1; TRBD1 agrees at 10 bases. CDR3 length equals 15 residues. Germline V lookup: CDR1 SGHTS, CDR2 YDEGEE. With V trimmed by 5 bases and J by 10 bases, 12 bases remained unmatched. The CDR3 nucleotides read TGTGCCAGCAGTCGAGACAGGGGGCGTTTTGGGGAGCAGTTCTTC. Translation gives CASSRDRGRFGEQFF. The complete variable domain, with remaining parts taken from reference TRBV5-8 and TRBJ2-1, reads EAGVTQSPTHLIKTRGQQATLRCSPISGHTSVYWYQQALGLGLQFLLWYDEGEERNRGNFPPRFSGRQFPNYSSELNVNALELEDSALYLCASSRDRGRFGEQFFGPGTRLTVL.

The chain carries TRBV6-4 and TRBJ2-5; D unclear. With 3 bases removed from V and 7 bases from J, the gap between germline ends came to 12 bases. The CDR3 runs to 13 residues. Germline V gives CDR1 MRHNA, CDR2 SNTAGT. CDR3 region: CASSEQKGLTQYF. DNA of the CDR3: TGTGCCAGCAGTGAACAGAAGGGTCTGACCCAGTACTTC.

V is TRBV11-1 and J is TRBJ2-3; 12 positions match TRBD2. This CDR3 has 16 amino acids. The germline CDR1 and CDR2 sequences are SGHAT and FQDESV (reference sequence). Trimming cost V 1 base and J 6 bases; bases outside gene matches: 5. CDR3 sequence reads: CASSLGLAGDRDTQYF. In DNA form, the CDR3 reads TGTGCCAGCAGCTTAGGACTAGCGGGAGATCGTGATACGCAGTATTTT. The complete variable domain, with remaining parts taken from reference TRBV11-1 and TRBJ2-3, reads EAEVAQSPRYKITEKSQAVAFWCDPISGHATLYWYRQILGQGPELLVQFQDESVVDDSQLPKDRFSAERLKGVDSTLKIQPAELGDSAMYLCASSLGLAGDRDTQYFGPGTRLTVL.

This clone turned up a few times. As DNA, the CDR3 is TGTGCCAGCAAGCCCGGCAGGGGAAGCAATCAGCCCCAGCATTTT. Protein: CASKPGRGSNQPQHF. V usage is TRBV2 and J usage is TRBJ1-5, with a tentative D call TRBD1 (6 bases). Germline CDR1 reads SNHLY; CDR2 reads FYNNEI. The CDR3 covers 15 residues. The V end was cut by 7 bases, the J end by 1 base, with 14 bases between.

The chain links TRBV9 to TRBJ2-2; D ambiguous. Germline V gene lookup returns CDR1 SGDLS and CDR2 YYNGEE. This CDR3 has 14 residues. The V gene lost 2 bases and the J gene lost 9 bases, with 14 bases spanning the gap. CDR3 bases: TGTGCCAGCAGCGTCTTTGTAGGCAGTCGGGAGCTGTTTTTT. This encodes CASSVFVGSRELFF.

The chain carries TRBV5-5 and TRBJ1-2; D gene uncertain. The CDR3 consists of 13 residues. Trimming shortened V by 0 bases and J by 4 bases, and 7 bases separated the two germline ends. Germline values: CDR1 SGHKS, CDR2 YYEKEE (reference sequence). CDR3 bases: TGTGCCAGCAGCTTGGGGGGTGGCTATGGCTACACCTTC. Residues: CASSLGGGYGYTF. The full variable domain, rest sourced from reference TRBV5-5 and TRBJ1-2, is DAGVTQSPTHLIKTRGQQVTLRCSPISGHKSVSWYQQVLGQGPQFIFQYYEKEERGRGNFPDRFSARQFPNYSSELNVNALLLGDSALYLCASSLGGGYGYTFGSGTRLTVV.

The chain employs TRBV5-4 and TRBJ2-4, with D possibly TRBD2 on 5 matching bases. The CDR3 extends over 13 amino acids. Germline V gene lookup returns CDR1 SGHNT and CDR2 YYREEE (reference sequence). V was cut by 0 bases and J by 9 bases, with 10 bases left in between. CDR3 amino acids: CASSLVLSGIQYF. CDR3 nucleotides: TGTGCCAGCAGCTTGGTACTGAGCGGCATTCAGTACTTC. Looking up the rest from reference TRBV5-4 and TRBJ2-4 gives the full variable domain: ETGVTQSPTHLIKTRGQQVTLRCSSQSGHNTVSWYQQALGQGPQFIFQYYREEENGRGNFPPRFSGLQFPNYSSELNVNALELDDSALYLCASSLVLSGIQYFGAGTRLSVL.

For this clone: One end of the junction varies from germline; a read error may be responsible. The DNA for the CDR3 is TGTGCCAGCTCACTTGGGGTCGGCGGGAGGATCCAAAAGACCCAGTACTTC. It specifies CASSLGVGGRIQKTQYF. The chain carries TRBV18 and TRBJ2-5, with 8 bases fitting TRBD2. Per the germline V gene, CDR1 is KGHSH and CDR2 is LQKENI. This CDR3 has 17 amino acids.

As DNA, the CDR3 is TGTGCCAGCTCGGGTGCGGGAGGAGGCACAGATACGCAGTATTTT. Translating it yields CASSGAGGGTDTQYF. This chain joins TRBV7-6 and TRBJ2-3; TRBD2 agrees at 8 bases. CDR3 length equals 15 residues. V was clipped by 8 bases and J by 1 base; unmatched bases: 8. Per germline, CDR1 SGHVS and CDR2 FNYEAQ.

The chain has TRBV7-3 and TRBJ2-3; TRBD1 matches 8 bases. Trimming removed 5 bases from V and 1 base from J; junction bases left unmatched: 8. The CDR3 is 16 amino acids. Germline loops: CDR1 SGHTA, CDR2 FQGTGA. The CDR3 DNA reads TGTGCCAGCAGCCTCCTAGGGGGACAGGGCACAGATACGCAGTATTTT. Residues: CASSLLGGQGTDTQYF.

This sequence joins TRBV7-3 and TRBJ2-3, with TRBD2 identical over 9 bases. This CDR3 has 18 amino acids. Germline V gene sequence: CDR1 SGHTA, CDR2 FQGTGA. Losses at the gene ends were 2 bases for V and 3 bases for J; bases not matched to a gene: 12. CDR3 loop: CASSLYGRGRAITDTQYF. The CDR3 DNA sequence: TGTGCCAGCAGCTTATATGGGCGCGGGAGGGCCATAACAGATACGCAGTATTTT.